The 6 T cell receptor beta chains reported below all come from one sample, sequenced in a study of T cells expressing NK-cell markers. Reprocessing the 5' RACE reads, TCRdb reports a single entry for every CDR3 protein and omits DNA. The sample holds about 540,000 distinct CDR3 sequences. Sequenced material: blood T cells: a sorted CD56 or NKG2C T cell subset, CD4+ or CD8+ T cells, or bulk PBMC T cells (not recorded which). These TCRs come from a man aged 18 to 29 in good health.

This chain links TRBV6-1 with TRBJ1-1; lacking DNA, the TRBD1 call made by TCRdb goes unchecked. The CDR3 extends over 14 amino acids. Germline loops: CDR1 MNHNS, CDR2 SASEGT. CDR3 protein: CASSSPGGAVEAFF.

The V gene is TRBV5-1, the J gene TRBJ1-5. This CDR3 is 13 amino acids long. CDR1 and CDR2 (germline): SGHRS, YFSETQ. The CDR3 sequence is CASSLAFDQPQHF.

The gene calls are TRBV10-3 and TRBJ2-5. Germline assignment: CDR1 ENHRY and CDR2 SYGVKD. This CDR3 is 13 amino acids long. Here the CDR3 reads CAISEVFLETQYF.

The rearrangement joins TRBV24-1 to TRBJ2-7; TCRdb outputs TRBD1, but without DNA this stays unchecked. From germline, CDR1 is KGHDR and CDR2 SFDVKD. The CDR3 covers 16 residues. This CDR3 is CATSESTGRGTYEQYF.

V usage is TRBV30 and J usage is TRBJ1-1; TCRdb's assignment of TRBD1 cannot be checked, as there is no DNA. This CDR3 region has 14 residues. Germline-derived CDR1 and CDR2 are GTSNPN and SVGIG (reference sequence). The CDR3 loop is CAWSRGTGATEAFF. Combining the CDR3 with reference TRBV30 and TRBJ1-1 gives the whole variable domain SQTIHQWPATLVQPVGSPLSLECTVEGTSNPNLYWYRQAAGRGLQLLFYSVGIGQISSEVPQNLSASRPQDRQFILSSKKLLLSDSGFYLCAWSRGTGATEAFFGQGTRLTVV.

The rearrangement uses TRBV5-1 and TRBJ2-1. CDR3 length: 14 residues. Germline V gene lookup returns CDR1 SGHRS and CDR2 YFSETQ. This CDR3 reads CASSYGDLTAEQFF. The full variable domain, in which reference TRBV5-1 and TRBJ2-1 provide the parts outside the CDR3, is KAGVTQTPRYLIKTRGQQVTLSCSPISGHRSVSWYQQTPGQGLQFLFEYFSETQRNKGNFPGRFSGRQFSNSRSEMNVSTLELGDSALYLCASSYGDLTAEQFFGPGTRLTVL.